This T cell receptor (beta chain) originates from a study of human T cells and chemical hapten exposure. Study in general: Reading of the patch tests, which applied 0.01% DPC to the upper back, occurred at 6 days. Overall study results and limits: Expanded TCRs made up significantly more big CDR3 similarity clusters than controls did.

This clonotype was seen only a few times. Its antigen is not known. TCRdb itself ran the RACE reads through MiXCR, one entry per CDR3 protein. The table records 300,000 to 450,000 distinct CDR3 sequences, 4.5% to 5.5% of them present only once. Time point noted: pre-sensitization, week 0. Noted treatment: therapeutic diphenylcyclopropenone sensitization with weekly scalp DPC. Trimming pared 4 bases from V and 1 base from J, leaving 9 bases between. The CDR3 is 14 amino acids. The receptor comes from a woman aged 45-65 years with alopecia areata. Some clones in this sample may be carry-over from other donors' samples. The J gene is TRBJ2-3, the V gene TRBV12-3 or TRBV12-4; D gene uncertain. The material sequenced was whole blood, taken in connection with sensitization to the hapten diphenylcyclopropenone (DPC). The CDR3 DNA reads TGTGCCAGCAGTTCCAAGCCCGGCACAGATACGCAGTATTTT. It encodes CASSSKPGTDTQYF.